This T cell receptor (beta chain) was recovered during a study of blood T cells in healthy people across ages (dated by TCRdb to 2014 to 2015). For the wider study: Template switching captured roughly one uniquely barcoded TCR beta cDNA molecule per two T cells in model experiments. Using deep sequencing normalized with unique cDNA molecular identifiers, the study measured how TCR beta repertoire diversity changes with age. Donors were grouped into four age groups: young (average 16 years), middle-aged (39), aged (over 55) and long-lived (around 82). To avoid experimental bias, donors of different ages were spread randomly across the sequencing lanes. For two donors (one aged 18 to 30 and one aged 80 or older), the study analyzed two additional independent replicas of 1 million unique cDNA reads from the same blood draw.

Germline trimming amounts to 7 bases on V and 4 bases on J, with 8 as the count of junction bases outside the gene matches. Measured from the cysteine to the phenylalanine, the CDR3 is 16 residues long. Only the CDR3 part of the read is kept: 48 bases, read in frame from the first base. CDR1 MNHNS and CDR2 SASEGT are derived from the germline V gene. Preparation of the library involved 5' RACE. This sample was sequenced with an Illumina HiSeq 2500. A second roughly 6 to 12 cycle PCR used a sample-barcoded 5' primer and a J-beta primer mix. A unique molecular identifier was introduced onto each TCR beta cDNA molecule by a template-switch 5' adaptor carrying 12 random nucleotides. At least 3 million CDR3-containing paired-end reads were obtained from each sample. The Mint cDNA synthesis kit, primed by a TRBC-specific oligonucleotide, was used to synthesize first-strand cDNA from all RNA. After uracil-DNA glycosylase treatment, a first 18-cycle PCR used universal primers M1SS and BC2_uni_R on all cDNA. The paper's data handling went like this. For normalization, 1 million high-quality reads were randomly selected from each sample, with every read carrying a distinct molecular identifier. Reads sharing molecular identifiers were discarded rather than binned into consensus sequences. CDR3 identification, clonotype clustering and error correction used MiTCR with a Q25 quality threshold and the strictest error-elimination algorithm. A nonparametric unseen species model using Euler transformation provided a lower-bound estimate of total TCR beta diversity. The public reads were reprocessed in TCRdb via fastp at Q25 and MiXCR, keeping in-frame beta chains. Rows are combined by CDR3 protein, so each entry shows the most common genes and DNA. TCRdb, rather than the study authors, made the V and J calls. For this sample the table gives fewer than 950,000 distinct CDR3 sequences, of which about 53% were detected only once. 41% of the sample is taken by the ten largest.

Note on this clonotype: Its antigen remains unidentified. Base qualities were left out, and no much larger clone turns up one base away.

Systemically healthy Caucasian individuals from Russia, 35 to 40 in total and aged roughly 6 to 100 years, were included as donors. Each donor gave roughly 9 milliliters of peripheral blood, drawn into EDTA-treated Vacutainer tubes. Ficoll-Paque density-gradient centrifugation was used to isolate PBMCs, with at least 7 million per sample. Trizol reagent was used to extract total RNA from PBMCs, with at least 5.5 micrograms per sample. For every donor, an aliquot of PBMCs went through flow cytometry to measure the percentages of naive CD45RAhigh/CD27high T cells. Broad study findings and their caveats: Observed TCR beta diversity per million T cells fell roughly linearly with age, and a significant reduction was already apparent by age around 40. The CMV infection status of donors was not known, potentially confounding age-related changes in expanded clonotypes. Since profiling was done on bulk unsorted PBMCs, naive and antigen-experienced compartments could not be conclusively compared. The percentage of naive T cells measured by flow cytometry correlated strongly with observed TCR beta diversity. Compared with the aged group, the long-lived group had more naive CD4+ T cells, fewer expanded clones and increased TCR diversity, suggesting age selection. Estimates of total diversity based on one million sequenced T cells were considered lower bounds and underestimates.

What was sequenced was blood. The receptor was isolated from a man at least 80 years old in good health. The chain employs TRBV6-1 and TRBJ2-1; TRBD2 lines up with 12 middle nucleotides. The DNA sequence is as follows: TGTGCCAGCACCCCAGCTGGACTAGCGGGATACAATGAGCAGTTCTTC. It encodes CASTPAGLAGYNEQFF.